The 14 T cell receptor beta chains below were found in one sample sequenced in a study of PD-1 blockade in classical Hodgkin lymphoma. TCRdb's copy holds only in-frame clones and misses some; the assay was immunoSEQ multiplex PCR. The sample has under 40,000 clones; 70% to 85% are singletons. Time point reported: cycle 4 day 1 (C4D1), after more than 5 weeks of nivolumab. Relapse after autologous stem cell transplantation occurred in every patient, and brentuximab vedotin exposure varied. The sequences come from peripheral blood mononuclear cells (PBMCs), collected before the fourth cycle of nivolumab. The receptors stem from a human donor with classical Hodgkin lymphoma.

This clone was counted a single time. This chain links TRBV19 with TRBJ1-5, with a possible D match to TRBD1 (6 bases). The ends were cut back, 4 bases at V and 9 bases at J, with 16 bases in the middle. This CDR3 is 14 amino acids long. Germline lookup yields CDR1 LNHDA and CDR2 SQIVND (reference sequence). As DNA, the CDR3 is TGTGCCAGTAGTAACCTCCTAGGGGGAGGGCCCCAGCATTTT. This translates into CASSNLLGGGPQHF.

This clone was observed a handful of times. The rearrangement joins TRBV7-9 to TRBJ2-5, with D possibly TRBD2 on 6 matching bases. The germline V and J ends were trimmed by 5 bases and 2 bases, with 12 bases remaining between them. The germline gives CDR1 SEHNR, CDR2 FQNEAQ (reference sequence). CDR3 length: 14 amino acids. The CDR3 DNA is TGTGCCAGCAGCCTCCGGGACTTACAAGAGACCCAGTACTTC. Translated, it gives CASSLRDLQETQYF.

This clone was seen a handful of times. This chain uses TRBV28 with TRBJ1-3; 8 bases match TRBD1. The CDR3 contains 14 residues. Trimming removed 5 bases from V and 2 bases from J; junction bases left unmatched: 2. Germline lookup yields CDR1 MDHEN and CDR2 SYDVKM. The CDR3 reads CASSTTGAGNTIYF. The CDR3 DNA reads TGTGCCAGCAGTACGACAGGGGCTGGAAACACCATATATTTT. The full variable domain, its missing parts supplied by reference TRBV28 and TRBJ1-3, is DVKVTQSSRYLVKRTGEKVFLECVQDMDHENMFWYRQDPGLGLRLIYFSYDVKMKEKGDIPEGYSVSREKKERFSLILESASTNQTSMYLCASSTTGAGNTIYFGEGSWLTVV.

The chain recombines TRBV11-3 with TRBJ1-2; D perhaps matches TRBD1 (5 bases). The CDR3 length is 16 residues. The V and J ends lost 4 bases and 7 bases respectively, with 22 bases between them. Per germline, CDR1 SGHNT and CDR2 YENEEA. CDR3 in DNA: TGTGCCAGCAGCTCTTTAATAGGGGCAATAGGAGGTGGCTACACCTTC. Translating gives CASSSLIGAIGGGYTF.

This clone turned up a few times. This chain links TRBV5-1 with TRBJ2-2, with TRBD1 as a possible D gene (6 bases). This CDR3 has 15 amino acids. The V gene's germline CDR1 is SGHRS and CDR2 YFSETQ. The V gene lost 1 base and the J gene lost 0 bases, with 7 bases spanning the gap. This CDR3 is CASSLTGSNTGELFF. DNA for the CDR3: TGCGCCAGCAGCTTGACAGGGTCGAACACCGGGGAGCTGTTTTTT.

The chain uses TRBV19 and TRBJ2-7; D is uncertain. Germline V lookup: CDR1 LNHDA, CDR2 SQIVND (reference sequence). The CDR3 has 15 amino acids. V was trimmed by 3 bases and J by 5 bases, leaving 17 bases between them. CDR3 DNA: TGTGCCAGTAGTATCTCGGTAAGTCCTTTGGACGAGCAGTACTTC. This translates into CASSISVSPLDEQYF.

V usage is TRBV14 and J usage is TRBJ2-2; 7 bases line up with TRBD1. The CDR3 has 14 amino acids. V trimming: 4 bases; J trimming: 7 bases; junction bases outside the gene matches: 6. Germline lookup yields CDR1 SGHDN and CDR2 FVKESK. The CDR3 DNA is TGTGCCAGCAGCCCGACAGGGTTGGGCGGGGAGCTGTTTTTT. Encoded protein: CASSPTGLGGELFF.

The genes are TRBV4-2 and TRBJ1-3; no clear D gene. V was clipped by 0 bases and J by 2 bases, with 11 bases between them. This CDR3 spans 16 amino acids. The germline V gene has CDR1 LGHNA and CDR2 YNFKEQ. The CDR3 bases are TGTGCCAGCAGCCAAGACGGTTGGGAACCTGGAAACACCATATATTTT. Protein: CASSQDGWEPGNTIYF.

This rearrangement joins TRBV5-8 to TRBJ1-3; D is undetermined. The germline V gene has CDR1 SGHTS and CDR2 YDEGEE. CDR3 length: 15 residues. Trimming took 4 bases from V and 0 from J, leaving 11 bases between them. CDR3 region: CASSVDLSSGNTIYF. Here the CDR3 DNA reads TGTGCCAGCAGCGTCGACCTATCCTCTGGAAACACCATATATTTT.

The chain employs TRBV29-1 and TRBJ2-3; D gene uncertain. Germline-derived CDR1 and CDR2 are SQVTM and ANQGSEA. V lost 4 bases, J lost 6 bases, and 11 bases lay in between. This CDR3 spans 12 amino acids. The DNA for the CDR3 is TGCAGCGTTGTGACGGGCTCCGATACGCAGTATTTT. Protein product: CSVVTGSDTQYF.

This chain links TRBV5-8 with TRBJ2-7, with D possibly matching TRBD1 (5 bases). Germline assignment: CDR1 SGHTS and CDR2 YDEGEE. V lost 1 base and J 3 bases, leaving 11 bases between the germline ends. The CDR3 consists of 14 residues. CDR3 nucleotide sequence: TGTGCCAGCAGCTTGCCCCCGGACAACTACGAGCAGTACTTC. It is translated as CASSLPPDNYEQYF. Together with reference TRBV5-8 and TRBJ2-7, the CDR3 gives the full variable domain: EAGVTQSPTHLIKTRGQQATLRCSPISGHTSVYWYQQALGLGLQFLLWYDEGEERNRGNFPPRFSGRQFPNYSSELNVNALELEDSALYLCASSLPPDNYEQYFGPGTRLTVT.

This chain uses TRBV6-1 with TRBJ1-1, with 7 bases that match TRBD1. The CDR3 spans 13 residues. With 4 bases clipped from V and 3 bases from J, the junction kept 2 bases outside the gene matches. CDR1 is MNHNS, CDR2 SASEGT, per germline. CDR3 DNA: TGTGCCAGCAGTGGACAGGGATACACTGAAGCTTTCTTT. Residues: CASSGQGYTEAFF.

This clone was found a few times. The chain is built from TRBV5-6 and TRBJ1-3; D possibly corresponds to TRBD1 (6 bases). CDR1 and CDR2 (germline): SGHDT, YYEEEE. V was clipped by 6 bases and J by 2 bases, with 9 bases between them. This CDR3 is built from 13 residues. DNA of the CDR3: TGTGCCAGCATGGAGGGGGCTGGAAACACCATATATTTT. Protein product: CASMEGAGNTIYF.

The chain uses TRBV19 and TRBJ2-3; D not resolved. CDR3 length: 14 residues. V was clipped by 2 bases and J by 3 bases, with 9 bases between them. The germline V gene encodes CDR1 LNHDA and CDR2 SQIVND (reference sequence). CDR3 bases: TGTGCCAGTAGTATAAGGGCGCGTACAGATACGCAGTATTTT. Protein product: CASSIRARTDTQYF. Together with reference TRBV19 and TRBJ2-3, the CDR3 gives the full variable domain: DGGITQSPKYLFRKEGQNVTLSCEQNLNHDAMYWYRQDPGQGLRLIYYSQIVNDFQKGDIAEGYSVSREKKESFPLTVTSAQKNPTAFYLCASSIRARTDTQYFGPGTRLTVL.